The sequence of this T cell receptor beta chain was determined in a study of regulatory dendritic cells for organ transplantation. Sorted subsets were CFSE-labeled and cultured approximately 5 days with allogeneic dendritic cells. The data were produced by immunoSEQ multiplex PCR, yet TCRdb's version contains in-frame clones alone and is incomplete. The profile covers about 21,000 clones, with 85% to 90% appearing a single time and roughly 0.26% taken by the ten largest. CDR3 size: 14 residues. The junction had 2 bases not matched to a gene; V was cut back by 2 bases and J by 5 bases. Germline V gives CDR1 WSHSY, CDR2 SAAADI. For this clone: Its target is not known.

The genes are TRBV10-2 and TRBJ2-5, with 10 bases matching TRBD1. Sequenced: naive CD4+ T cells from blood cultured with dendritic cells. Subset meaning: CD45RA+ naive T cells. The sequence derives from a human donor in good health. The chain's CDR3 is CASSEDRGQETQYF. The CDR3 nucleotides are TGCGCCAGCAGTGAGGACAGGGGGCAGGAGACCCAGTACTTC.